Following are 28 T cell receptor beta chains from one sample sequenced in a study of T cells after yellow fever vaccination (dated by TCRdb to 2018 to 2020). Explained via the paper, the treatment or condition label denotes: live attenuated yellow fever vaccine strain. The method was 5' RACE. TCRdb records Illumina HiSeq 2500 as the sequencer. TCRdb handled the public reads itself, with Q25 trimming in fastp and clone calling in MiXCR, and kept productive beta chains. Rows with a matching CDR3 protein are joined into one entry that keeps the most common DNA and genes. The sample table contains more than 15,000 distinct CDR3 sequences; only one count was recorded for approximately 4% of them. Around 0.4% of the sample is held by the ten biggest clonotypes. The starting material was PBMCs, either bulk or a sorted T-cell subset (CD4+, CD8+, memory, or dextramer-sorted; not recorded which), obtained 15 days after the yellow fever booster vaccination. The receptor source for this set is a man aged 30-40 years who received the YFV17D yellow fever vaccine.

This clonotype has at least ten counts. DNA for the CDR3: TGTGCCAGCAGTTTGACTAGCGGGAGAATCGGTGAGCAGTTCTTC. This codes for CASSLTSGRIGEQFF. The chain links TRBV6-5 to TRBJ2-1; 12 bases align to TRBD2. CDR1 and CDR2 from the germline V gene are MNHEY and SVGAGI. This CDR3 is built from 15 residues. V lost 4 bases to trimming and J lost 9 bases; unmatched junction nucleotides: 7.

This clonotype appeared many times. The genes are TRBV12-3 or TRBV12-4 and TRBJ2-1; 10 bases line up with TRBD1. The CDR3 is 15 amino acids. Losses at the gene ends were 6 bases for V and 4 bases for J; bases not matched to a gene: 6. The CDR3 region has the DNA TGTGCCAGCAGAGAGACAGGGGGCACGTACAATGAGCAGTTCTTC. This codes for CASRETGGTYNEQFF.

This clonotype was counted many times. This sequence joins TRBV12-3 or TRBV12-4 and TRBJ2-3, with 8 bases aligning to TRBD2. Trimming cost V 6 bases and J 10 bases; bases outside gene matches: 6. The CDR3 is 12 amino acids. The CDR3 region has the DNA TGTGCCAGCAGGCGCCCGGGAGGGGCGCAGTATTTT. Its protein product is CASRRPGGAQYF.

This clonotype was found many times. The chain links TRBV19 to TRBJ2-7; no definite D call. Germline V lookup: CDR1 LNHDA, CDR2 SQIVND (reference sequence). The CDR3 consists of 14 residues. V lost 6 bases and J lost 3, with 15 bases in between. The CDR3 is CASSNPGEFYEQYF. DNA of the CDR3: TGTGCCAGTAGCAACCCGGGCGAGTTCTACGAGCAGTACTTC.

Many counts were recorded for this clonotype. V and J are TRBV5-4 and TRBJ2-1; the match to TRBD2 covers 10 bases. Germline trimming cut 4 bases from V and 5 bases from J; bases unmatched to any gene: 6. Germline CDR1 and CDR2: SGHNT and YYREEE (reference sequence). The CDR3 has 15 residues. The CDR3 protein is CASSPGTSENNEQFF. The CDR3, as DNA: TGTGCCAGCAGCCCCGGGACTAGCGAGAACAATGAGCAGTTCTTC. The whole variable domain, filled in from reference TRBV5-4 and TRBJ2-1, reads ETGVTQSPTHLIKTRGQQVTLRCSSQSGHNTVSWYQQALGQGPQFIFQYYREEENGRGNFPPRFSGLQFPNYSSELNVNALELDDSALYLCASSPGTSENNEQFFGPGTRLTVL.

This clonotype was picked up many times. J is TRBJ2-2 and V is TRBV14; 9 bases match TRBD1. Germline V gene data show CDR1 as SGHDN and CDR2 as FVKESK. Unmatched junction bases numbered 4, after V lost 4 bases and J lost 4 bases. This CDR3 has 15 amino acids. The CDR3 here is CASSRTGDRTGELFF. The CDR3 region has the DNA TGTGCCAGCAGCCGGACAGGGGACCGCACCGGGGAGCTGTTTTTT.

This clonotype was observed many times. The chain's CDR3 is CSARDFKGGFF. The CDR3 nucleotides are TGCAGTGCTAGAGATTTCAAAGGAGGGTTCTTC. This sequence joins TRBV20-1 and TRBJ2-1; D possibly corresponds to TRBD2 (5 bases). The CDR3 has 11 amino acids. Germline loops: CDR1 DFQATT, CDR2 SNEGSKA (reference sequence). V dropped 0 bases and J dropped 15 bases, with 12 bases sitting between them.

This clonotype was found a few times. The chain employs TRBV12-3 or TRBV12-4 and TRBJ2-2, with 10 bases aligning to TRBD2. This CDR3 has 19 residues. Here the CDR3 reads CTICFPSGRGIGHTGELFF. The CDR3 nucleotides read TGTACCATCTGTTTTCCTAGCGGGAGAGGGATCGGTCACACCGGGGAGCTGTTTTTT.

This clonotype was picked up many times. The rearrangement uses TRBV6-5 and TRBJ2-3; the match to TRBD2 covers 11 bases. The trim removed 4 bases at V and 6 bases at J, leaving 9 bases unmatched. CDR3 length equals 16 residues. Germline assignment: CDR1 MNHEY and CDR2 SVGAGI. CDR3 sequence: CASSSIIAGGPDTQYF. CDR3 nucleotide sequence: TGTGCCAGCAGTTCAATCATAGCGGGAGGGCCTGATACGCAGTATTTT.

This clonotype was counted many times. V gene TRBV11-2 combines with J gene TRBJ2-3, with 7 bases lining up with TRBD2. The germline gives CDR1 SGHAT, CDR2 FQNNGV. The V segment lost 6 bases and the J segment 0 bases; nucleotides outside the gene matches: 9. The CDR3 length is 16 residues. CDR3 sequence (DNA): TGTGCCAGCAGGGCTAGCGGAAGAGCTAGCACAGATACGCAGTATTTT. Translated: CASRASGRASTDTQYF.

In its sample, this clonotype was seen a few times. The chain couples TRBV11-3 to TRBJ2-1; 10 positions match TRBD2. J lost 6 bases, V lost 5 bases, and 7 bases had no gene match. This CDR3 region has 15 residues. From germline, CDR1 is SGHNT and CDR2 YENEEA. The CDR3 loop reads CASSPSGRAGNEQFF. The CDR3 DNA reads as TGTGCCAGCAGCCCCAGCGGGAGGGCCGGCAATGAGCAGTTCTTC.

This clonotype has at least ten counts. The gene calls are TRBV5-5 and TRBJ1-1; D is perhaps TRBD1 (5 bases). The germline V gene has CDR1 SGHKS and CDR2 YYEKEE (reference sequence). The CDR3 is made up of 13 amino acids. The V end was cut by 3 bases, the J end by 11 bases, with 17 bases between. CDR3 in amino acids: CASSSQTANSAFF. CDR3 DNA sequence: TGTGCCAGCAGCTCGCAGACAGCGAACTCGGCTTTCTTT.

This clonotype was recorded at least ten times. This chain joins TRBV29-1 and TRBJ2-1; possible D gene TRBD2, 6 bases. The CDR3 is 13 amino acids. Trimming pared 8 bases from V and 0 bases from J, leaving 11 bases between. From germline, CDR1 is SQVTM and CDR2 ANQGSEA. The CDR3, as DNA: TGCAGCTTAGCGGATAGCTCCTACAATGAGCAGTTCTTC. It specifies CSLADSSYNEQFF.

This clonotype has ten or more counts. The CDR3 sequence is CASSGDGTRFQEQFF. The CDR3 DNA follows: TGTGCCAGCAGCGGAGACGGGACTAGGTTTCAGGAGCAGTTCTTC. V usage is TRBV9 and J usage is TRBJ2-1; TRBD2 matches at 8 bases. V was clipped by 3 bases and J by 10 bases; unmatched bases: 12. CDR1 is SGDLS and CDR2 is YYNGEE in the germline V gene. The length of the CDR3 is 15 residues.

This clonotype was detected many times. The chain combines TRBV20-1 with TRBJ2-1; 11 positions agree with TRBD2. This CDR3 has 15 residues. J lost 9 bases, V lost 4 bases, and 11 bases had no gene match. The V gene's germline CDR1 is DFQATT and CDR2 SNEGSKA (reference sequence). The CDR3: CSAKSGTSGGSEQFF. In DNA form, the CDR3 reads TGCAGTGCTAAATCCGGGACTAGCGGAGGAAGTGAGCAGTTCTTC.

This clonotype came up many times. The V gene is TRBV5-1, the J gene TRBJ2-2; unclear D gene. Germline CDR1 is SGHRS and CDR2 is YFSETQ. CDR3 size: 15 residues. Deletions cut 2 bases from V and 2 bases from J, with 10 bases between. The CDR3 reads CASSFSTANTGELFF. The DNA for the CDR3 is TGCGCCAGCAGCTTTTCAACGGCCAACACCGGGGAGCTGTTTTTT.

At least ten counts were recorded for this clonotype. This chain connects TRBV15 to TRBJ1-1, with D hard to call. This CDR3 has 14 amino acids. Trimming took off 1 base at V and 1 base at J, with 7 bases between the two ends. The germline gives CDR1 LNHNV, CDR2 YYDKDF (reference sequence). DNA for the CDR3: TGTGCCACCAGCAGAGTCACAGAGAACACTGAAGCTTTCTTT. Translating it yields CATSRVTENTEAFF.

Ten or more counts support this clonotype. The CDR3 DNA follows: TGTGCCAGCAGCCAAGTTACTAGCGGGTCCTACAATGAGCAGTTCTTC. Its translation: CASSQVTSGSYNEQFF. The V and J genes are TRBV14 and TRBJ2-1; 9 bases map to TRBD2. The CDR3 contains 16 residues. Germline-derived CDR1 and CDR2 are SGHDN and FVKESK. V lost 1 base, J lost 1 base, and 2 bases stayed unmatched.

The table lists this clonotype with many counts. The CDR3 reads CAWSVGLAGGIDTQYF. The CDR3 region has the DNA TGTGCCTGGAGTGTTGGACTAGCGGGAGGAATTGATACGCAGTATTTT. The chain has TRBV30 and TRBJ2-3; 14 bases line up with TRBD2. Trimming cost V 0 bases and J 6 bases; bases outside gene matches: 5. Per germline, CDR1 GTSNPN and CDR2 SVGIG (reference sequence). The CDR3 covers 16 residues.

Ten or more counts support this clonotype. The chain's CDR3 is CSARLAEGNTGELFF. The CDR3 DNA reads TGCAGTGCTCGTCTAGCGGAGGGAAACACCGGGGAGCTGTTTTTT. The gene calls are TRBV20-1 and TRBJ2-2; 7 bases align to TRBD2. This CDR3 is 15 amino acids long. The trim removed 5 bases at V and 2 bases at J, leaving 8 bases unmatched. Germline CDR1 reads DFQATT; CDR2 reads SNEGSKA (reference sequence).

This clonotype is medium-sized by share. V and J are TRBV5-1 and TRBJ2-5; 7 positions match TRBD1. V gave up 1 base and J gave up 3 bases; unmatched junction bases: 3. Germline V gene lookup returns CDR1 SGHRS and CDR2 YFSETQ. The CDR3 runs to 14 residues. The CDR3 DNA reads TGCGCCAGCAGCTTGACAGGGGTCGAAGAGACCCAGTACTTC. It specifies CASSLTGVEETQYF.

This clonotype was seen ten or more times. The chain has TRBV7-2 and TRBJ2-7; possible D gene TRBD2, 6 bases. With 4 bases removed from V and 6 bases from J, the gap between germline ends came to 13 bases. The CDR3 has 13 residues. Per the germline V gene, CDR1 is SGHTA and CDR2 is FQGNSA. Written as DNA, the CDR3 is TGTGCCAGCAGCTCGCCGGGAGATGTCGAGCAGTACTTC. Encoded protein: CASSSPGDVEQYF. The full variable domain, completed using reference TRBV7-2 and TRBJ2-7, is GAGVSQSPSNKVTEKGKDVELRCDPISGHTALYWYRQSLGQGLEFLIYFQGNSAPDKSGLPSDRFSAERTGGSVSTLTIQRTQQEDSAVYLCASSSPGDVEQYFGPGTRLTVT.

In its sample, this clonotype was seen many times. The CDR3 here is CAISDRTNRSHEQYF. The CDR3, as DNA: TGTGCCATCAGTGACCGTACAAATCGGTCCCACGAGCAGTACTTC. This chain connects TRBV10-3 to TRBJ2-7; D remains ambiguous. V lost 3 bases to trimming and J lost 5 bases, with 17 bases between them. Germline CDR1 and CDR2: ENHRY and SYGVKD. This CDR3 contains 15 residues.

This clonotype has ten or more counts. The rearrangement joins TRBV6-1 to TRBJ2-5; D not certain. The germline V and J ends were trimmed by 5 bases and 0 bases, with 7 bases remaining between them. CDR3 length equals 13 residues. CDR1 and CDR2 (germline): MNHNS, SASEGT. Written as DNA, the CDR3 is TGTGCCAGCAGTCCTCTGTACCAAGAGACCCAGTACTTC. Translating it yields CASSPLYQETQYF.

This clonotype was recorded many times. This rearrangement joins TRBV27 to TRBJ2-7; D may match TRBD1 or TRBD2 (5 bases each). Germline assignment: CDR1 MNHEY and CDR2 SMNVEV (reference sequence). This CDR3 is built from 12 residues. V was clipped by 2 bases and J by 7 bases, with 9 bases between them. DNA of the CDR3: TGTGCCAGCAGTTTAGCTGGGGGAGAGCAGTACTTC. Amino acids: CASSLAGGEQYF.

This clonotype was observed at least ten times. The rearrangement uses TRBV7-9 and TRBJ2-7; the match to TRBD2 covers 13 bases. This CDR3 is 15 amino acids long. Trimming at V came to 5 bases and at J to 4 bases, leaving 5 bases not matched to a gene. Per germline, CDR1 SEHNR and CDR2 FQNEAQ (reference sequence). CDR3 DNA sequence: TGTGCCAGCAGCCCAACTAGCGGGAGGGGGTACGAGCAGTACTTC. Its protein is CASSPTSGRGYEQYF.

This clonotype was found many times. The chain carries TRBV19 and TRBJ2-7, with D tentatively TRBD1 (6 bases). In germline, CDR1 is LNHDA, CDR2 SQIVND (reference sequence). Trimming left V 0 bases short and J 0 bases short, with 9 bases between. The CDR3 extends over 15 amino acids. CDR3 nucleotides: TGTGCCAGTAGTATAGACACAGGGTCCTCCTACGAGCAGTACTTC. Translated: CASSIDTGSSYEQYF.

This clonotype appeared many times. The rearrangement uses TRBV27 and TRBJ1-5; possibly TRBD1 for D (5 bases). V was trimmed by 5 bases and J by 5 bases, leaving 16 bases between them. Germline CDR1 MNHEY, CDR2 SMNVEV (reference sequence). The CDR3 runs to 15 residues. CDR3 nucleotide sequence: TGTGCCAGCAGTCCGCGGCAGGGAAGGGATCAGCCCCAGCATTTT. Translation gives CASSPRQGRDQPQHF.